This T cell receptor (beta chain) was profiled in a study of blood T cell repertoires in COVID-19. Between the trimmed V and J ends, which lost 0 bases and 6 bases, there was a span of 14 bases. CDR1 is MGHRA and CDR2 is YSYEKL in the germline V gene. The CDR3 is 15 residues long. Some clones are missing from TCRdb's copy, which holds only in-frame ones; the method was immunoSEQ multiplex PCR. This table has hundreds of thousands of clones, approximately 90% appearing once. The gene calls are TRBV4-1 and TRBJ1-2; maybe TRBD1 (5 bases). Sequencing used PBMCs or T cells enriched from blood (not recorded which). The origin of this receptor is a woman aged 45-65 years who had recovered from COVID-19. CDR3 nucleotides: TGCGCCAGCAGCCAAGAGGGCAGGGTTGGGGATGGCTACACCTTC. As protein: CASSQEGRVGDGYTF.